The 19 T cell receptor beta chains listed next were all sequenced from one sample in a study of vaccination effects on CD4 cells after COVID-19. This table comes from immunoSEQ multiplex PCR, and its TCRdb copy is limited to in-frame clones, with some not included. The sample carries fewer than 75,000 clones, less than 85% recorded once. Isolating CD4+ T cells followed around nine days of culture. Vaccine administered to participants consisted of two doses of either BNT162b2 or mRNA-1273. These receptors have no known antigen. Source: CD4+ T cells from PBMCs cultured without peptide, taken after COVID-19 vaccination. These receptors were taken from a human donor who received a COVID-19 vaccine.

This chain connects TRBV24-1 to TRBJ1-3; D not resolved. Germline CDR1 is KGHDR and CDR2 is SFDVKD. CDR3 length: 15 amino acids. V lost 3 bases and J lost 0, with 8 bases in between. The CDR3 loop is CATSDGVNSGNTIYF. Here the CDR3 DNA reads TGTGCCACCAGTGATGGGGTCAACTCTGGAAACACCATATATTTT.

This chain links TRBV24-1 with TRBJ2-2; 9 bases map to TRBD2. Germline V gives CDR1 KGHDR, CDR2 SFDVKD. V shed 4 bases, J shed 4 bases, and the junction held 6 bases outside the gene matches. CDR3 length: 16 residues. This chain's CDR3 is CATSEPAGGSTGELFF. In nucleotides, the CDR3 is TGTGCCACCAGTGAACCAGCGGGGGGTAGCACCGGGGAGCTGTTTTTT.

This chain connects TRBV9 to TRBJ1-3; D possibly corresponds to TRBD1 (5 bases). Germline V gene sequence: CDR1 SGDLS, CDR2 YYNGEE. V was pared by 0 bases and J by 5 bases, with 12 bases between. The CDR3 is 15 amino acids. CDR3: CASSVDQSGRNTIYF. CDR3 nucleotide sequence: TGTGCCAGCAGCGTAGATCAGTCAGGGAGAAACACCATATATTTT.

This chain links TRBV9 with TRBJ2-5; 16 bases fit TRBD2. Looked up from germline, CDR1 is SGDLS and CDR2 is YYNGEE. Trimming took 0 bases from V and 4 from J; bases not matched to a gene: 6. This CDR3 spans 18 amino acids. This CDR3 reads CASSVEGLAGGAAETQYF. CDR3 DNA: TGTGCCAGCAGCGTAGAGGGACTAGCGGGGGGGGCCGCAGAGACCCAGTACTTC.

V usage is TRBV6-1 and J usage is TRBJ2-7; weak D call: TRBD2 (7 bases). In germline, CDR1 is MNHNS, CDR2 SASEGT. This CDR3 has 15 residues. Trimming stripped 2 bases from V and 0 bases from J, with 11 bases between. Written as DNA, the CDR3 is TGTGCCAGCAGTGAAAGGGGGGGCAGCTCCTACGAGCAGTACGTC. Amino acids: CASSERGGSSYEQYV.

The CDR3 DNA is TGTGCCAGCAGTTACTTAAGCACCGGGCCCCGAGGAGAAAAACTGTTTTTT. Amino acid sequence: CASSYLSTGPRGEKLFF. This chain joins TRBV6-2 or TRBV6-3 and TRBJ1-4; D remains unclear. Trimming took 1 base from V and 8 from J, leaving 20 bases between them. The V gene's germline CDR1 is MNHEY and CDR2 SVGEGT. The CDR3 loop spans 17 amino acids.

Remarks on this clone: The junction departs from the called germline gene at one end, perhaps through a read error. The chain joins TRBV2 to TRBJ2-1; the D call may be TRBD1 or TRBD2 (5 bases each). CDR3 length equals 14 residues. Germline CDR1 reads SNHLY; CDR2 reads FYNNEI. The CDR3 protein is CASSSNLGVNEQFF. The CDR3 nucleotides read TGTGCTAGCAGCAGTAACCTGGGGGTCAATGAGCAGTTCTTC.

The chain combines TRBV5-1 with TRBJ1-1; no firm D call. Germline V lookup: CDR1 SGHRS, CDR2 YFSETQ. The CDR3 covers 17 residues. V dropped 0 bases and J dropped 2 bases, with 17 bases sitting between them. Here the CDR3 reads CASSLELAVGVNTEAFF. The CDR3 DNA reads as TGCGCCAGCAGCTTGGAATTGGCGGTTGGGGTAAACACTGAAGCTTTCTTT.

The V gene is TRBV19, the J gene TRBJ1-2; no clear D gene. This CDR3 contains 13 residues. The germline V gene has CDR1 LNHDA and CDR2 SQIVND (reference sequence). V was shortened by 7 bases and J by 5 bases, with 14 bases between the two germline ends. The CDR3 nucleotides read TGTGCCAGTACCCTAGGGTCCGCGTATGGCTACACCTTC. Its translation: CASTLGSAYGYTF.

The V and J genes are TRBV7-2 and TRBJ2-5; TRBD2 matches 10 bases. J was trimmed by 4 bases and V by 2 bases; bases with no gene match: 4. The CDR3 spans 15 residues. Germline V lookup: CDR1 SGHTA, CDR2 FQGNSA. CDR3 sequence: CASSLRSSGGETQYF. CDR3 in DNA: TGTGCCAGCAGCTTAAGGTCTAGCGGGGGAGAGACCCAGTACTTC.

This chain joins TRBV27 and TRBJ1-4; D is unclear. The CDR3 extends over 14 amino acids. CDR1 and CDR2 from the germline V gene are MNHEY and SMNVEV (reference sequence). V was shortened by 4 bases and J by 0 bases, with 6 bases between the two germline ends. The CDR3 loop is CASSSTPTNEKLFF. The CDR3, as DNA: TGTGCCAGCAGTTCGACCCCAACTAATGAAAAACTGTTTTTT.

The V and J genes are TRBV28 and TRBJ2-1; weak D call: TRBD2 (5 bases). Trimming stripped 3 bases from V and 0 bases from J, with 6 bases between. This CDR3 contains 14 residues. Per the germline V gene, CDR1 is MDHEN and CDR2 is SYDVKM. The CDR3 DNA sequence: TGTGCCAGCAGTTTTGGGAGCTCCTACAATGAGCAGTTCTTC. Translated, it gives CASSFGSSYNEQFF.

The chain uses TRBV7-2 and TRBJ1-2; TRBD1 agrees at 9 bases. Unmatched junction bases numbered 5, after V lost 2 bases and J lost 4 bases. From germline, CDR1 is SGHTA and CDR2 FQGNSA. The CDR3 is made up of 15 amino acids. The CDR3 DNA sequence: TGTGCCAGCAGCTTAAGTGGGACAGGGTTCTATGGCTACACCTTC. Translation gives CASSLSGTGFYGYTF. The variable domain in full, completed from reference TRBV7-2 and TRBJ1-2, reads GAGVSQSPSNKVTEKGKDVELRCDPISGHTALYWYRQSLGQGLEFLIYFQGNSAPDKSGLPSDRFSAERTGGSVSTLTIQRTQQEDSAVYLCASSLSGTGFYGYTFGSGTRLTVV.

V and J are TRBV7-2 and TRBJ2-7; D unclear. The CDR3 runs to 11 residues. The V and J ends lost 2 bases and 6 bases respectively, with 5 bases between them. Germline-derived CDR1 and CDR2 are SGHTA and FQGNSA. This CDR3 reads CASSLWGEQYV. The DNA for the CDR3 is TGTGCCAGCAGCTTATGGGGCGAGCAGTACGTC.

The gene calls are TRBV9 and TRBJ1-4; 9 nucleotides match TRBD1. The CDR3 contains 15 residues. V lost 4 bases, J lost 7 bases, and 8 bases stayed unmatched. Germline V gene data show CDR1 as SGDLS and CDR2 as YYNGEE. The CDR3 DNA follows: TGTGCCAGCAGCCCCGGACAGGGGCGAGTTGAAAAACTGTTTTTT. It translates to CASSPGQGRVEKLFF.

The chain joins TRBV7-6 to TRBJ1-3; D unresolved. The CDR3 runs 16 residues. The germline V and J ends were trimmed by 5 bases and 0 bases, with 14 bases remaining between them. CDR1 is SGHVS, CDR2 FNYEAQ, per germline. CDR3 bases: TGTGCCAGCAGCGATTCCGGACGGCGCTCTGGAAACACCATATATTTT. It yields the protein CASSDSGRRSGNTIYF.

The V and J genes are TRBV14 and TRBJ2-5, with a possible D match to TRBD2 (7 bases). Germline CDR1 SGHDN, CDR2 FVKESK. The CDR3 totals 14 residues. Trimming left V 4 bases short and J 5 bases short, with 14 bases between. CDR3 coding DNA: TGTGCCAGCAGCCGACGGGGGGCGTATGAGACCCAGTACTTC. It codes for CASSRRGAYETQYF.

This chain joins TRBV5-1 and TRBJ1-1; D call uncertain. V shed 0 bases and J shed 4 bases, with 13 bases lying between them. The CDR3 length is 15 residues. Germline loops: CDR1 SGHRS, CDR2 YFSETQ. The CDR3 sequence is CASSLAANMGTEAFF. CDR3 bases: TGCGCCAGCAGCTTGGCCGCGAACATGGGCACTGAAGCTTTCTTT.

The chain couples TRBV9 to TRBJ1-5, with D possibly matching TRBD1 (5 bases). This CDR3 has 14 residues. Germline CDR1 and CDR2: SGDLS and YYNGEE. V was shortened by 4 bases and J by 6 bases, with 14 bases between the two germline ends. The CDR3 DNA reads as TGTGCCAGCAGCCCTTGGGGCTATGGTCAGCCCCAGCATTTT. It translates to CASSPWGYGQPQHF. The whole variable domain, filled in from reference TRBV9 and TRBJ1-5, reads DSGVTQTPKHLITATGQRVTLRCSPRSGDLSVYWYQQSLDQGLQFLIQYYNGEERAKGNILERFSAQQFPDLHSELNLSSLELGDSALYFCASSPWGYGQPQHFGDGTRLSIL.